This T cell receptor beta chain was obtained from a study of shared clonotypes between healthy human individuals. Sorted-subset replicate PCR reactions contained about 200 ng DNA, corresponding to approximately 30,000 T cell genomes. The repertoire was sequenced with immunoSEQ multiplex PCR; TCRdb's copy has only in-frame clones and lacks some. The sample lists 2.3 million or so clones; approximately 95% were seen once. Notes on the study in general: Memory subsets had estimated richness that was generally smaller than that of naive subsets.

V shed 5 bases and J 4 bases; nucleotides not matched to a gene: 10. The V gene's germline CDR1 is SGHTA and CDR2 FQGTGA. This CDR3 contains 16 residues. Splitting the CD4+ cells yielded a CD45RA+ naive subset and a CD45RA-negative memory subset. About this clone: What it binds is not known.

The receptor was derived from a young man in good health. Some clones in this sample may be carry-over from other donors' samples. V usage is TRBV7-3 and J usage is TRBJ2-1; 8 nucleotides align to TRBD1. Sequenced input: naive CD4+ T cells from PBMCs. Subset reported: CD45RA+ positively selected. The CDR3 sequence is CASSPRVGTGYNEQFF. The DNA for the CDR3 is TGTGCCAGCAGCCCCAGAGTCGGGACAGGTTACAATGAGCAGTTCTTC.